The 23 T cell receptor beta chains below all came from one sample that was sequenced in a study of T cell repertoires in cytomegalovirus infection. Their antigens remain unidentified. TCRdb itself ran the reads through MiXCR, one entry per CDR3 protein. The top ten hold about 90% of the sample, which has tens of thousands of distinct CDR3 sequences, over 20% seen once. This specimen consisted of CD8+ T cells from cultured PBMCs, obtained from culture after CMV antigen stimulation. Receptors originate from a human donor in good health (CMV status not recorded). Some clones in this sample may be carry-over from other donors' samples.

This clonotype showed up just a few times. V gene TRBV7-6 combines with J gene TRBJ1-1; 9 bases map to TRBD1. From germline, CDR1 is SGHVS and CDR2 FNYEAQ. Trimming cost V 5 bases and J 3 bases; bases outside gene matches: 4. The CDR3 has 14 residues. CDR3 sequence: CASSPTGGYTEAFF. As DNA, the CDR3 is TGTGCCAGCAGCCCGACAGGGGGTTACACTGAAGCTTTCTTT.

The chain has TRBV6-5 and TRBJ1-1; D gene unclear. V was pared by 0 bases and J by 1 base, with 6 bases between. The CDR3 spans 14 residues. From germline, CDR1 is MNHEY and CDR2 SVGAGI. Written as DNA, the CDR3 is TGTGCCAGCAGTTACTCGAGCAGGAACACTGAAGCTTTCTTT. Amino acids: CASSYSSRNTEAFF.

V usage is TRBV7-2 and J usage is TRBJ2-5; D remains unclear. V was trimmed by 5 bases and J by 5 bases, leaving 15 bases between them. Germline V CDR1 and CDR2: SGHTA, FQGNSA. This CDR3 spans 14 amino acids. The CDR3 protein is CASSPTPTMETQYF. CDR3 bases: TGTGCCAGCAGCCCTACGCCAACGATGGAGACCCAGTACTTC.

The CDR3, as DNA: TGTGCCAGCAGTTTAGAGGGGGCTGAAGCTTTCTTT. It translates to CASSLEGAEAFF. The chain couples TRBV27 to TRBJ1-1; tentatively, D is TRBD1 (6 bases). The CDR3 loop spans 12 amino acids. V lost 2 bases to trimming and J lost 6 bases, with 7 bases between them. CDR1 MNHEY and CDR2 SMNVEV come from the germline V gene (reference sequence).

The chain combines TRBV7-2 with TRBJ2-5, with D perhaps TRBD1 or TRBD2 (6 bases each). Germline CDR1 SGHTA, CDR2 FQGNSA. V lost 5 bases and J 5 bases, leaving 18 bases between the germline ends. This CDR3 has 15 amino acids. CDR3 bases: TGTGCCAGCAGCCCATTTGGGGGGCTGGGTGAGACCCAGTACTTC. Translation: CASSPFGGLGETQYF.

This clonotype appeared a few times. The rearrangement links TRBV7-2 to TRBJ2-1; D may be TRBD1 or TRBD2 (6 bases each). Trimming removed 3 bases from V and 10 bases from J, with 10 bases in between. CDR1 is SGHTA and CDR2 is FQGNSA in the germline V gene. This CDR3 has 12 amino acids. CDR3 DNA: TGTGCCAGCAGCTTGGAGGGGGTAGAGCAGTTCTTC. As protein: CASSLEGVEQFF.

This clonotype has more than one count but fewer than ten. The CDR3: CASSSDSTDEGLETQYF. CDR3 DNA: TGTGCCAGCAGTTCCGATTCGACAGATGAAGGATTGGAGACCCAGTACTTC. The chain uses TRBV28 and TRBJ2-5, with D possibly TRBD1 on 5 matching bases. The CDR3 length is 17 residues. V lost 4 bases to trimming and J lost 5 bases, with 23 bases between them. Germline CDR1 is MDHEN and CDR2 is SYDVKM.

The chain is built from TRBV4-3 and TRBJ1-4; D not resolved. CDR1 is LGHNA, CDR2 YSLEER, per germline. The CDR3 runs to 14 residues. V lost 4 bases and J 0 bases, leaving 6 bases between the germline ends. In DNA form, the CDR3 reads TGCGCCAGCAGCCTCGGCGCAACTAATGAAAAACTGTTTTTT. Amino acids: CASSLGATNEKLFF.

In its sample, this clonotype was seen many times. The chain recombines TRBV7-6 with TRBJ2-1; 7 bases align to TRBD2. The CDR3 runs to 17 residues. Trimming took 5 bases from V and 5 from J; bases not matched to a gene: 15. Germline CDR1 is SGHVS and CDR2 is FNYEAQ. The CDR3 coding sequence is TGTGCCAGCAGCCGGACGACTGCGGGAGTGGCCGACAATGAGCAGTTCTTC. This encodes CASSRTTAGVADNEQFF.

The chain recombines TRBV20-1 with TRBJ2-3, with TRBD2 matching 14 bases. CDR3 length: 17 amino acids. J was trimmed by 4 bases and V by 6 bases; bases with no gene match: 12. Germline V gives CDR1 DFQATT, CDR2 SNEGSKA (reference sequence). Here the CDR3 DNA reads TGCAGTGCGCCGCCGGGACTAGCGGGGGTAAGGGCAGATACGCAGTATTTT. As protein: CSAPPGLAGVRADTQYF.

The genes are TRBV5-6 and TRBJ2-1; D gene ambiguous. Germline V gene lookup returns CDR1 SGHDT and CDR2 YYEEEE. V was clipped by 0 bases and J by 8 bases, with 9 bases between them. This CDR3 contains 13 residues. The CDR3 region is CASSLGAGYEQFF. The CDR3 DNA reads as TGTGCCAGCAGCTTGGGTGCAGGATATGAGCAGTTCTTC.

V is TRBV6-2 or TRBV6-3 and J is TRBJ2-2; D gene ambiguous. Germline lookup yields CDR1 MNHEY and CDR2 SVGEGT. V lost 4 bases, J lost 4 bases, and 10 bases lay in between. The CDR3 runs to 14 residues. CDR3 protein: CASSSLSFTGELFF. The CDR3, as DNA: TGTGCCAGCAGTTCCCTTTCTTTCACCGGGGAGCTGTTTTTT.

This chain connects TRBV6-1 to TRBJ2-7; D gene ambiguous. Germline CDR1 reads MNHNS; CDR2 reads SASEGT. The CDR3 is 14 amino acids. Trimming shortened V by 5 bases and J by 3 bases, and 14 bases separated the two germline ends. The CDR3 DNA is TGTGCCAGCAGTCCAGTAAGCGACGGCTACGAGCAGTACTTC. This encodes CASSPVSDGYEQYF.

This clonotype came up a few times. The chain combines TRBV7-2 with TRBJ2-1; possibly TRBD2 for D (6 bases). The CDR3 is 16 amino acids. Germline CDR1 and CDR2: SGHTA and FQGNSA. V was clipped by 1 base and J by 6 bases, with 16 bases between them. CDR3 coding DNA: TGTGCCAGCAGCTTAGGGTTTGGGACTCCGATCAATGAGCAGTTCTTC. Amino acid sequence: CASSLGFGTPINEQFF.

The chain recombines TRBV7-8 with TRBJ2-1; the D gene is possibly TRBD2 (6 bases). Germline CDR1 reads SGHVS; CDR2 reads FQNEAQ. Trimming cost V 3 bases and J 1 base, with 10 bases left between them. The CDR3 is 15 amino acids. The CDR3 region has the DNA TGTGCCAGCAGCTTGCGGGGAGGTTCCTACAATGAGCAGTTCTTC. It specifies CASSLRGGSYNEQFF.

Only a few counts were recorded for this clonotype. DNA of the CDR3: TGTGCCAGCAGTTTGGAGCGGGACCTGAACTCTGGGGCCAACGTCCTGACTTTC. It yields the protein CASSLERDLNSGANVLTF. The V gene is TRBV6-2 or TRBV6-3, the J gene TRBJ2-6; 7 bases are shared with TRBD2. Per germline, CDR1 MNHEY and CDR2 SVGEGT. J lost 0 bases, V lost 4 bases, and 9 bases had no gene match. This CDR3 has 18 amino acids.

This clonotype has ten or more counts. The V and J genes are TRBV7-8 and TRBJ1-6, with D tentatively TRBD1 (5 bases). The V end lost 1 base, the J end lost 7 bases, and 14 bases lay between the germline ends. The germline V gene encodes CDR1 SGHVS and CDR2 FQNEAQ. The CDR3 length is 16 residues. CDR3 sequence (DNA): TGTGCCAGCAGCTTAGATCGACAGCGTGCGAATTCACCCCTCCACTTT. Encoded protein: CASSLDRQRANSPLHF.

The V call is TRBV7-9, the J call TRBJ1-1, with D hard to call. Trimming removed 1 base at V and 0 bases at J, with 6 bases between. CDR3 size: 14 residues. Per germline, CDR1 SEHNR and CDR2 FQNEAQ (reference sequence). CDR3 coding DNA: TGTGCCAGCAGCTTAGGGTCCCTGAACACTGAAGCTTTCTTT. It specifies CASSLGSLNTEAFF.

The chain recombines TRBV7-4 with TRBJ2-5; TRBD1 matches at 12 bases. After removal of 3 bases from V and 5 bases from J, the junction contained 4 bases not matched to a gene. This CDR3 is built from 15 residues. Per germline, CDR1 SGHVT and CDR2 SQSDAQ. The DNA of the CDR3 is TGTGCCAGCAGCTTGGGACAGGGGGCGTTTGAGACCCAGTACTTC. Residues: CASSLGQGAFETQYF.

The rearrangement uses TRBV7-9 and TRBJ1-2; no firm D call. The V gene lost 0 bases and the J gene lost 2 bases, with 16 bases spanning the gap. The germline CDR1 and CDR2 sequences are SEHNR and FQNEAQ (reference sequence). This CDR3 region has 17 residues. CDR3 sequence (DNA): TGTGCCAGCAGCTTAGCGAACACGGTGGCTCGCAACTATGGCTACACCTTC. Amino acid sequence: CASSLANTVARNYGYTF.

The CDR3 is CASSLNGDRPGELFF. The CDR3 DNA follows: TGTGCCAGCAGCTTAAACGGGGACAGGCCCGGGGAGCTGTTTTTT. The genes are TRBV7-8 and TRBJ2-2; 8 bases agree with TRBD1. With 2 bases clipped from V and 6 bases from J, the junction kept 5 bases outside the gene matches. Per germline, CDR1 SGHVS and CDR2 FQNEAQ. This CDR3 spans 15 amino acids.

The V call is TRBV5-6, the J call TRBJ2-5, with 10 bases lining up with TRBD2. Losses at the gene ends were 4 bases for V and 2 bases for J; bases not matched to a gene: 8. The CDR3 is 16 amino acids. The germline V gene encodes CDR1 SGHDT and CDR2 YYEEEE. CDR3 sequence: CASSLKLAGPQETQYF. For the CDR3, the DNA is TGTGCCAGCAGCCTAAAACTAGCGGGGCCACAAGAGACCCAGTACTTC. The full variable domain, its missing parts supplied by reference TRBV5-6 and TRBJ2-5, is DAGVTQSPTHLIKTRGQQVTLRCSPKSGHDTVSWYQQALGQGPQFIFQYYEEEERQRGNFPDRFSGHQFPNYSSELNVNALLLGDSALYLCASSLKLAGPQETQYFGPGTRLLVL.

This clonotype was detected only a few times. The J gene is TRBJ1-5, the V gene TRBV27, with a possible D match to TRBD1 (5 bases). The germline gives CDR1 MNHEY, CDR2 SMNVEV (reference sequence). Trimming pared 6 bases from V and 2 bases from J, leaving 11 bases between. This CDR3 spans 14 amino acids. CDR3 in DNA: TGTGCCAGCAGGCCTTCGACAGGCAATCAGCCCCAGCATTTT. Its protein product is CASRPSTGNQPQHF.